The clone carrying this T cell receptor beta chain was observed a handful of times. This CDR3 comprises 17 residues. The trim removed 0 bases at V and 0 bases at J, leaving 5 bases unmatched. The germline CDR1 and CDR2 sequences are SNHLY and FYNNEI. The data are from a study of early T cells in non-severe SARS-CoV-2 infection. Across the whole study: Chains were not paired, and sequencing was done on bulk RNA from unsorted whole blood.

Attachment of unique molecular identifiers was made to individual cDNA molecules. TCRdb called the 5' RACE reads again in MiXCR, with one record for every CDR3 protein. The sample lists tens of thousands of distinct CDR3 sequences; over 4% were seen once. The V call is TRBV2, the J call TRBJ2-4; TRBD1 matches 7 bases. Sample: whole blood. This TCR derives from an adult who was a healthcare worker with PCR-confirmed SARS-CoV-2 infection or an uninfected control (not recorded which). The CDR3 coding sequence is TGTGCCAGCAGTGAAGCGCTTACAGGGGTAGCCAAAAACATTCAGTACTTC. Protein sequence: CASSEALTGVAKNIQYF.